This TCR beta chain appears in the sequencing data of a study of cytomegalovirus exposure and HLA in healthy donors. Germline CDR1 is SGHTA and CDR2 is FQGNSA. The CDR3 sequence is 17 residues long. The J segment lost 3 bases and the V segment lost 5 bases, leaving 9 bases of the junction unmatched. The PCR employed 60 Vbeta primers together with 13 Jbeta primers. The table came from immunoSEQ multiplex PCR; TCRdb's copy has only in-frame clones and leaves some out. The sample lists 130,000 or so clones, approximately 80% seen once, with approximately 2% in the top ten. This chain joins TRBV7-2 and TRBJ2-1, with TRBD2 identical over 11 bases. This TCR was sampled from a woman aged 40 to 50 in good health and CMV-seronegative. The specimen sequenced was PBMCs. The chain's CDR3 is CASSRPLAGGLYNEQFF. For the CDR3, the DNA is TGTGCCAGCAGCCGCCCCCTAGCGGGAGGACTCTACAATGAGCAGTTCTTC.